The 30 T cell receptor beta chains below were found in one sample sequenced in a study of blood T cell repertoires in COVID-19. Libraries were prepared by immunoSEQ multiplex PCR; TCRdb keeps only in-frame clonotypes and omits some of them. The profile covers 200,000 or so clones, with 84% appearing a single time and more than 4.5% taken by the ten largest. Sequenced: peripheral blood. Receptors were obtained from a woman aged 55 to 70 who had recovered from COVID-19.

The genes are TRBV6-6 and TRBJ1-5; no clear D gene. Germline V gene data show CDR1 as MNHNY and CDR2 as SVGAGI (reference sequence). The CDR3 contains 13 residues. The V and J ends lost 4 bases and 7 bases respectively, with 11 bases between them. CDR3 loop: CASSSQSGQPQHF. In DNA, the CDR3 is TGTGCCAGCAGTTCCCAGTCTGGCCAGCCCCAGCATTTT.

V is TRBV5-1 and J is TRBJ1-1; no reliable D call. The CDR3 sequence is 13 residues long. The germline V and J ends were trimmed by 1 base and 0 bases, with 4 bases remaining between them. Germline values: CDR1 SGHRS, CDR2 YFSETQ. The CDR3 spells CASSLTLNTEAFF. DNA of the CDR3: TGCGCCAGCAGCTTGACATTGAACACTGAAGCTTTCTTT.

A word on this clone: The same CDR3 arises from other DNA sequences in this sample as well. The V gene is TRBV7-2, the J gene TRBJ2-1; 10 positions agree with TRBD2. V shed 5 bases, J shed 4 bases, and the junction held 8 bases outside the gene matches. Germline CDR1 reads SGHTA; CDR2 reads FQGNSA. The CDR3 has 16 residues. The CDR3 spells CASSPPSGGRYNEQFF. The CDR3 region has the DNA TGTGCCAGCAGCCCCCCTAGCGGGGGAAGATACAATGAGCAGTTCTTC.

The J gene is TRBJ2-7, the V gene TRBV7-9; possible D gene TRBD1, 6 bases. Trimming took 2 bases from V and 2 from J, leaving 10 bases between them. CDR1 is SEHNR and CDR2 is FQNEAQ in the germline V gene (reference sequence). This CDR3 region has 14 residues. CDR3 protein: CASSLPGQPYEQYF. The CDR3 DNA sequence: TGTGCCAGCAGCTTACCTGGACAGCCCTACGAGCAGTACTTC.

The chain joins TRBV9 to TRBJ1-5; 8 nucleotides agree with TRBD1. Germline lookup yields CDR1 SGDLS and CDR2 YYNGEE. Trimming cost V 8 bases and J 4 bases; bases outside gene matches: 11. The CDR3 covers 15 residues. CDR3 sequence (DNA): TGTGCCAGGTATTTCCGGACAGGGAAAAATCAGCCCCAGCATTTT. The encoded protein is CARYFRTGKNQPQHF.

The chain joins TRBV7-3 to TRBJ2-2, with TRBD1 as a possible D gene (6 bases). The CDR3 contains 15 residues. Per germline, CDR1 SGHTA and CDR2 FQGTGA. V was shortened by 5 bases and J by 3 bases, with 13 bases between the two germline ends. The DNA for the CDR3 is TGTGCCAGCAGCCCCAACAGGGTAGACACCGGGGAGCTGTTTTTT. Protein: CASSPNRVDTGELFF.

The chain combines TRBV30 with TRBJ2-5, with 10 positions matching TRBD2. The length of the CDR3 is 13 residues. Germline V CDR1 and CDR2: GTSNPN, SVGIG (reference sequence). Germline trimming cut 5 bases from V and 4 bases from J; bases unmatched to any gene: 4. CDR3 DNA: TGTGCCTGGCAGCGGGGGGGCCCAGAGACCCAGTACTTC. It is translated as CAWQRGGPETQYF. The full variable domain, rest sourced from reference TRBV30 and TRBJ2-5, is SQTIHQWPATLVQPVGSPLSLECTVEGTSNPNLYWYRQAAGRGLQLLFYSVGIGQISSEVPQNLSASRPQDRQFILSSKKLLLSDSGFYLCAWQRGGPETQYFGPGTRLLVL.

The chain recombines TRBV6-1 with TRBJ2-7, with 8 bases matching TRBD1. The CDR3 consists of 17 residues. Unmatched junction bases numbered 14, after V lost 4 bases and J lost 3 bases. Germline V gene lookup returns CDR1 MNHNS and CDR2 SASEGT. In DNA form, the CDR3 reads TGTGCCAGCAGTGCTAAACTCGGGACAGGAAGAAACTACGAGCAGTACTTC. It codes for CASSAKLGTGRNYEQYF.

This chain connects TRBV5-1 to TRBJ2-5, with a possible D match to TRBD2 (6 bases). Germline lookup yields CDR1 SGHRS and CDR2 YFSETQ. CDR3 length: 15 amino acids. Trimming left V 0 bases short and J 5 bases short, with 14 bases between. The CDR3 spells CASSLGRGVDETQYF. The CDR3 region has the DNA TGCGCCAGCAGCTTGGGGCGGGGAGTAGACGAGACCCAGTACTTC. The complete variable domain, with remaining parts taken from reference TRBV5-1 and TRBJ2-5, reads KAGVTQTPRYLIKTRGQQVTLSCSPISGHRSVSWYQQTPGQGLQFLFEYFSETQRNKGNFPGRFSGRQFSNSRSEMNVSTLELGDSALYLCASSLGRGVDETQYFGPGTRLLVL.

The chain is built from TRBV5-6 and TRBJ1-4; no clear D. This CDR3 contains 13 residues. The V gene's germline CDR1 is SGHDT and CDR2 YYEEEE. Trimming removed 0 bases from V and 8 bases from J, with 8 bases in between. The CDR3 sequence is CASSLARREKLFF. CDR3 coding DNA: TGTGCCAGCAGCTTGGCGCGGAGGGAAAAACTGTTTTTT.

This clone has more than one count but fewer than ten. This rearrangement joins TRBV5-6 to TRBJ2-5; 11 bases agree with TRBD2. The CDR3 is made up of 15 amino acids. Germline V lookup: CDR1 SGHDT, CDR2 YYEEEE. V was pared by 4 bases and J by 5 bases, with 7 bases of the junction left unmatched. The CDR3 DNA reads as TGTGCCAGCAGCCTCTACTTAGCGGGAGGGGAGACCCAGTACTTC. Its translation: CASSLYLAGGETQYF.

This chain uses TRBV6-5 with TRBJ1-2; unclear D gene. V was clipped by 0 bases and J by 8 bases, with 19 bases between them. CDR1 and CDR2 from the germline V gene are MNHEY and SVGAGI. This CDR3 is 16 amino acids long. CDR3 coding DNA: TGTGCCAGCAGTTACTCGATCCGGGAGTGGGGAGTGGGCTACACCTTC. Translated: CASSYSIREWGVGYTF.

The chain is built from TRBV29-1 and TRBJ2-3; a possible D gene is TRBD2 (6 bases). The CDR3 contains 12 residues. Trimming took off 0 bases at V and 10 bases at J, with 11 bases between the two ends. Germline-derived CDR1 and CDR2 are SQVTM and ANQGSEA. CDR3 sequence: CSVEERDLSQYF. CDR3 sequence (DNA): TGCAGCGTTGAAGAACGGGACTTGTCGCAGTATTTT.

This chain joins TRBV4-2 and TRBJ2-3, with 10 positions matching TRBD2. The V gene end was trimmed by 3 bases and the J gene end by 5 bases; junction bases not matched to a gene: 8. The length of the CDR3 is 16 residues. CDR1 is LGHNA and CDR2 is YNFKEQ in the germline V gene. The CDR3 coding sequence is TGTGCCAGCAGCCAGAGTACTAGCGGGGCGGGAGATACGCAGTATTTT. It yields the protein CASSQSTSGAGDTQYF.

This clone was found many times. V and J are TRBV7-3 and TRBJ2-7; 7 bases line up with TRBD2. Trimming cost V 2 bases and J 7 bases; bases outside gene matches: 5. The CDR3 extends over 13 amino acids. Germline V gives CDR1 SGHTA, CDR2 FQGTGA. The CDR3 region has the DNA TGTGCCAGCAGCTTAGAGCCTAGCGGAGAGCAGTACTTC. Its protein product is CASSLEPSGEQYF.

CDR3 bases: TGTGCCAGCAGCTTAGCGCCTAGCGGGGGAGAGACCCAGTACTTC. It is translated as CASSLAPSGGETQYF. The genes are TRBV7-2 and TRBJ2-5, with 10 positions matching TRBD2. Germline CDR1 reads SGHTA; CDR2 reads FQGNSA. The CDR3 extends over 15 amino acids. V was clipped by 0 bases and J by 4 bases; unmatched bases: 2.

This clone was recorded once. The chain combines TRBV18 with TRBJ2-5; 9 positions match TRBD1. Germline-derived CDR1 and CDR2 are KGHSH and LQKENI. Unmatched junction bases numbered 3, after V lost 0 bases and J lost 4 bases. This CDR3 spans 15 amino acids. CDR3 nucleotides: TGTGCCAGCTCACCACCGGGACAGGGAGGAGAGACCCAGTACTTC. It codes for CASSPPGQGGETQYF.

This chain connects TRBV20-1 to TRBJ1-1, with a weak D call TRBD1 (5 bases). This CDR3 has 12 amino acids. Germline V gives CDR1 DFQATT, CDR2 SNEGSKA (reference sequence). V lost 3 bases, J lost 3 bases, and 8 bases lay in between. CDR3 in DNA: TGCAGTGCTAGTTGGGGGGACACTGAAGCTTTCTTT. Translation gives CSASWGDTEAFF.

CDR3 DNA sequence: TGCGCCAGCAGCCTGATCGACAGGGTGGAGGGCTACACCTTC. This gives the protein CASSLIDRVEGYTF. J is TRBJ1-2 and V is TRBV4-1, with 7 bases matching TRBD1. Trimming cost V 4 bases and J 8 bases; bases outside gene matches: 10. In germline, CDR1 is MGHRA, CDR2 YSYEKL. The CDR3 totals 14 residues.

CDR3 in amino acids: CAISELAGGRRTGELFF. In DNA, the CDR3 is TGTGCCATCAGTGAACTAGCGGGGGGGCGGAGGACCGGGGAGCTGTTTTTT. The rearrangement uses TRBV10-3 and TRBJ2-2; 13 bases match TRBD2. This CDR3 contains 17 residues. Germline V gene sequence: CDR1 ENHRY, CDR2 SYGVKD. The trim removed 3 bases at V and 5 bases at J, leaving 6 bases unmatched.

This chain connects TRBV5-1 to TRBJ1-5; a possible D gene is TRBD1 (6 bases). The V gene lost 4 bases and the J gene lost 4 bases, with 9 bases spanning the gap. The CDR3 runs to 13 residues. Germline V gene lookup returns CDR1 SGHRS and CDR2 YFSETQ. The DNA for the CDR3 is TGCGCCAGCAGCGCCGGGACAAATCAGCCCCAGCATTTT. It yields the protein CASSAGTNQPQHF.

The V call is TRBV12-3 or TRBV12-4, the J call TRBJ2-1, with 8 bases matching TRBD1. V gave up 7 bases and J gave up 14 bases; unmatched junction bases: 10. The CDR3 has 12 residues. CDR3 bases: TGTGCCAGCACAACACGAGGACAGGGCGAGTTCTTC. This gives the protein CASTTRGQGEFF.

In its sample, this clone was seen a few times. The gene calls are TRBV1 and TRBJ1-2; the table's D gene call, TRBD1, was not cross checked with the DNA. TRBV1 is shown as a pseudogene. The CDR3 runs to 14 residues. CDR3 sequence: CTSILTAFNYGYTF. As DNA, the CDR3 is TGCACCAGCATTCTCACAGCATTTAACTATGGCTACACCTTC.

The rearrangement links TRBV7-8 to TRBJ1-4; D not resolved. The CDR3 has 15 amino acids. Germline-derived CDR1 and CDR2 are SGHVS and FQNEAQ. The germline V and J ends were trimmed by 6 bases and 10 bases, with 21 bases remaining between them. In nucleotides, the CDR3 is TGTGCCAGCAGTTACCTCTCCCCGCCGCGGGGAAAACTGTTTTTT. It translates to CASSYLSPPRGKLFF.

The chain recombines TRBV27 with TRBJ1-6; the match to TRBD1 covers 9 bases. V trimming: 5 bases; J trimming: 6 bases; junction bases outside the gene matches: 20. The CDR3 sequence is 20 residues long. Germline-derived CDR1 and CDR2 are MNHEY and SMNVEV (reference sequence). Here the CDR3 reads CASSAYPLHTGGGPNSPLHF. The CDR3 DNA follows: TGTGCCAGCAGTGCTTATCCCCTCCATACAGGGGGCGGCCCTAATTCACCCCTCCACTTT.

The rearrangement links TRBV5-6 to TRBJ1-6, with 8 positions matching TRBD1. CDR3 length equals 15 residues. Germline loops: CDR1 SGHDT, CDR2 YYEEEE. The ends lost 1 base at V and 10 bases at J; junction bases unmatched: 7. Written as DNA, the CDR3 is TGTGCCAGCAGCTTGATCGGACAGGGTGAATCACCCCTCCACTTT. It codes for CASSLIGQGESPLHF.

The chain uses TRBV10-3 and TRBJ2-3, with 14 bases lining up with TRBD2. From germline, CDR1 is ENHRY and CDR2 SYGVKD. This CDR3 comprises 18 residues. V shed 5 bases and J 1 base; nucleotides not matched to a gene: 8. CDR3 coding DNA: TGTGCCATCAGTACTGGACTAGCGGGGGGACGGGGCACAGATACGCAGTATTTT. Its translation: CAISTGLAGGRGTDTQYF.

J is TRBJ2-1 and V is TRBV7-9; 9 nucleotides line up with TRBD2. CDR3 size: 17 residues. CDR1 is SEHNR, CDR2 FQNEAQ, per germline (reference sequence). V lost 5 bases to trimming and J lost 7 bases; unmatched junction nucleotides: 15. The CDR3 region has the DNA TGTGCCAGCAGCCACTGGGGCGGGGGGGCCAGTACGAATGAGCAGTTCTTC. It codes for CASSHWGGGASTNEQFF.

The V and J genes are TRBV4-2 and TRBJ1-5, with 8 bases that match TRBD1. The CDR3 has 15 amino acids. Germline lookup yields CDR1 LGHNA and CDR2 YNFKEQ. After removal of 3 bases from V and 3 bases from J, the junction contained 4 bases not matched to a gene. The CDR3 sequence: CASSQRTGSNQPQHF. The CDR3, as DNA: TGTGCCAGCAGCCAGCGGACAGGGTCCAATCAGCCCCAGCATTTT.

The chain links TRBV9 to TRBJ1-6; weak D call: TRBD1 (6 bases). The CDR3 extends over 14 amino acids. The germline CDR1 and CDR2 sequences are SGDLS and YYNGEE. Trimming stripped 4 bases from V and 10 bases from J, with 15 bases between. The CDR3 coding sequence is TGTGCCAGCAGCTCCAGGGGTGTAGGGTCACCCCTCCACTTT. Translation gives CASSSRGVGSPLHF. Based on the CDR3 plus reference TRBV9 and TRBJ1-6, the full variable domain is DSGVTQTPKHLITATGQRVTLRCSPRSGDLSVYWYQQSLDQGLQFLIQYYNGEERAKGNILERFSAQQFPDLHSELNLSSLELGDSALYFCASSSRGVGSPLHFGNGTRLTVT.